This TCR beta chain was recovered during a study of blood T cell repertoires in COVID-19. Looked up from germline, CDR1 is KGHSH and CDR2 is LQKENI. This CDR3 spans 13 amino acids. Between the trimmed V and J ends, which lost 2 bases and 8 bases, there was a span of 9 bases. In the original workflow: By means of reference gene primer amplification, nucleated cell counts were estimated. TCRdb's table, derived via immunoSEQ multiplex PCR, lists solely in-frame clones and lacks some. V, J and clone size were drawn from that table, and D and trimming were deduced from the DNA. The repertoire has 100,000 or so clones, about nine tenths of them found once; the top ten carry 0.97%.

The V and J genes are TRBV18 and TRBJ1-4; no definite D call. The specimen was peripheral blood. This receptor was identified in a man aged 55-75 years with acute or convalescent COVID-19. CDR3 amino acids: CASSPSLGEKLFF. The CDR3 coding sequence is TGTGCCAGCTCACCAAGTCTAGGAGAAAAACTGTTTTTT.